Sequencing of this TCR beta chain was carried out in a study of T cell responses to AZD1222 COVID-19 vaccine. Study results and caveats: CD4 TCRs covered the whole spike, strongest at regions 160-218 and 743-854. Regions left unmutated in variants are reportedly the target of nearly half of spike-specific TCRs. Repertoire sampling was restricted to post-peak T cell response timepoints.

With regard to this clone: No antigen is known for it.

TCRdb's table, derived via immunoSEQ multiplex PCR, lists solely in-frame clones and lacks some. The sample holds 150,000 to 200,000 clones, roughly 90% seen once. Pooling covered second doses at about 4 or about 12 weeks. V was shortened by 5 bases and J by 4 bases, with 14 bases between the two germline ends. The length of the CDR3 is 14 residues. Germline values: CDR1 MNHNY, CDR2 SVGAGI (reference sequence). Sequencing was performed on peripheral blood, taken 28 days after the second AZD1222 dose. This receptor was identified in an adult who received the AZD1222 COVID-19 vaccine. The chain recombines TRBV6-6 with TRBJ1-2; D gene unclear. The CDR3 is CASSRSWQAYGYTF. The DNA for the CDR3 is TGTGCCAGCAGTCGATCCTGGCAGGCCTATGGCTACACCTTC.